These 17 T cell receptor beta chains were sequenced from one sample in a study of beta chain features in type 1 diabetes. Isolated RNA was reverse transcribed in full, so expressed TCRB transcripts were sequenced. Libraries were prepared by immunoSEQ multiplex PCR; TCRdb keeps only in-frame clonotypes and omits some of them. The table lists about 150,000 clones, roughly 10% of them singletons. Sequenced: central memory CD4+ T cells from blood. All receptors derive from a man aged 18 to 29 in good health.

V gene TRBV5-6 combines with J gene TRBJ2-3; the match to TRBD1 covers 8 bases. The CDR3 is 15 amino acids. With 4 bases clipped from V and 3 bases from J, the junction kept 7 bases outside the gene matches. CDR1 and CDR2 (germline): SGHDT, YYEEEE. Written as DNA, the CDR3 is TGTGCCAGCAGCCCTACAGGGGGTGCAACAGATACGCAGTATTTT. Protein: CASSPTGGATDTQYF.

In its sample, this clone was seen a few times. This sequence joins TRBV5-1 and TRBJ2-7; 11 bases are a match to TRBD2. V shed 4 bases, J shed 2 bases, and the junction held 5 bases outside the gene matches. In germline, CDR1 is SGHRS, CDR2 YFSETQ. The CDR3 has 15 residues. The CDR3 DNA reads TGCGCCAGCAGCCCGGGACTAGCGGTCACCTACGAGCAGTACTTC. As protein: CASSPGLAVTYEQYF.

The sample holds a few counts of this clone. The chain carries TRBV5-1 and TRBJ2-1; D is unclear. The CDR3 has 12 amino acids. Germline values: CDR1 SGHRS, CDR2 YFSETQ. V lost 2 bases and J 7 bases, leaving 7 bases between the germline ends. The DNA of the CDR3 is TGCGCCAGCAGCTTTCTAGGGAATGAGCAGTTCTTC. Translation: CASSFLGNEQFF.

CDR3 loop: CASSSDRGGQETQYF. The CDR3 DNA is TGTGCCAGCTCATCGGACAGGGGTGGACAAGAGACCCAGTACTTC. The chain couples TRBV18 to TRBJ2-5, with 9 bases matching TRBD1. The CDR3 is 15 residues long. Per the germline V gene, CDR1 is KGHSH and CDR2 is LQKENI. With 5 bases clipped from V and 2 bases from J, the junction kept 6 bases outside the gene matches.

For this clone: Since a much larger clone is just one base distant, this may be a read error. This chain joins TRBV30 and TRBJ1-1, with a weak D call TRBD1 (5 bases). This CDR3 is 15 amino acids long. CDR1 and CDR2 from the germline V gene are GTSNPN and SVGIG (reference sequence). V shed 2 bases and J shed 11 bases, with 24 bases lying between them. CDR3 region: CAWSRIACGAGKAFF. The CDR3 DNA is TGTGCCTGGAGTAGGATCGCATGTGGGGCAGGGAAGGCTTTCTTT.

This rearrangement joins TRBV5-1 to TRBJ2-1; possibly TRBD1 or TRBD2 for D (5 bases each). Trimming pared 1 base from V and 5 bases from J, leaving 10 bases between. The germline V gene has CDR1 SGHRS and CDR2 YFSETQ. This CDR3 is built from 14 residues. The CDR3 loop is CASSLNGANNEQFF. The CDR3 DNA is TGCGCCAGCAGCTTGAACGGGGCCAACAATGAGCAGTTCTTC.

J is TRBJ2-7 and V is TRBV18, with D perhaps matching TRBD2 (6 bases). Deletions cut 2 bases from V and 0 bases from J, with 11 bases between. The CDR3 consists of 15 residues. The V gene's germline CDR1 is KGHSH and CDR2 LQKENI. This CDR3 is CASSPSSGPSYEQYF. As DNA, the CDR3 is TGTGCCAGCTCACCAAGCAGCGGGCCCTCCTACGAGCAGTACTTC. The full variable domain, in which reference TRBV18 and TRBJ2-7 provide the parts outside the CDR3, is NAGVMQNPRHLVRRRGQEARLRCSPMKGHSHVYWYRQLPEEGLKFMVYLQKENIIDESGMPKERFSAEFPKEGPSILRIQQVVRGDSAAYFCASSPSSGPSYEQYFGPGTRLTVT.

The CDR3 reads CASSLLDTQETQYF. The DNA for the CDR3 is TGTGCCAGCAGCTTATTGGACACCCAAGAGACCCAGTACTTC. V gene TRBV7-2 combines with J gene TRBJ2-5, with D possibly TRBD1 on 5 matching bases. V lost 2 bases and J 1 base, leaving 8 bases between the germline ends. The CDR3 is 14 amino acids. Germline CDR1 reads SGHTA; CDR2 reads FQGNSA.

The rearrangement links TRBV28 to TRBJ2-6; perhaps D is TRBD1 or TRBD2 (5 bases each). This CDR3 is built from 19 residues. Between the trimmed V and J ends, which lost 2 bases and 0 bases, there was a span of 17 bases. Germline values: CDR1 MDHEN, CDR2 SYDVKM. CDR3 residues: CASSLRDGRFSSGANVLTF. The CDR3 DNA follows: TGTGCCAGCAGTTTACGGGACGGAAGGTTTAGCTCTGGGGCCAACGTCCTGACTTTC. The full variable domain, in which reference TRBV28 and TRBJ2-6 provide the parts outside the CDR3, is DVKVTQSSRYLVKRTGEKVFLECVQDMDHENMFWYRQDPGLGLRLIYFSYDVKMKEKGDIPEGYSVSREKKERFSLILESASTNQTSMYLCASSLRDGRFSSGANVLTFGAGSRLTVL.

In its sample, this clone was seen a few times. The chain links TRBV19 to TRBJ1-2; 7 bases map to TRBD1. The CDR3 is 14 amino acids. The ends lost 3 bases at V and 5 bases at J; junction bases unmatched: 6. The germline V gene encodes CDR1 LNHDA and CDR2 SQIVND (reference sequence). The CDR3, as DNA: TGTGCCAGTAGTATGGAGGGGGCACTATATGGCTACACCTTC. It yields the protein CASSMEGALYGYTF.

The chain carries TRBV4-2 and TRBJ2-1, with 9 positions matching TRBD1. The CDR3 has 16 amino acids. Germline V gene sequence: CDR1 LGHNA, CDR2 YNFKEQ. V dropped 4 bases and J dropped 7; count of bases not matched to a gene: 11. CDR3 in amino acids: CASSPQRDRVGNEQFF. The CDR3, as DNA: TGTGCCAGCAGCCCTCAAAGGGACAGGGTAGGGAATGAGCAGTTCTTC.

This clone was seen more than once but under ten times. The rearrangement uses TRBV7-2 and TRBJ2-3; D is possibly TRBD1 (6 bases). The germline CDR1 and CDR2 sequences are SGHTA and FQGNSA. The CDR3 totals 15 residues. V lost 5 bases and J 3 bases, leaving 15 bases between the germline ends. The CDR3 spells CASSPKQGQTDTQYF. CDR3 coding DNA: TGTGCCAGCAGCCCTAAGCAGGGGCAAACAGATACGCAGTATTTT.

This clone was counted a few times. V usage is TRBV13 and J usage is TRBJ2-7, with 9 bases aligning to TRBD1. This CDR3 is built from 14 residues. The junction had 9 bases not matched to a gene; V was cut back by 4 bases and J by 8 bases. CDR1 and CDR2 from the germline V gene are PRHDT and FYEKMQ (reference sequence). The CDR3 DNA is TGTGCCAGCAGCTCCCCCTCGGGACAGGGAAAGCAGTACTTC. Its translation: CASSSPSGQGKQYF.

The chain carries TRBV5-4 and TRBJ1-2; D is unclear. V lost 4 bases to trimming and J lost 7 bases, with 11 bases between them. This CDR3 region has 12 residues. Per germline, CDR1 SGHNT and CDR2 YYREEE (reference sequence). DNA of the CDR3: TGTGCCAGCAGCCAAGAGAGGGTTGGCTACACCTTC. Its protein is CASSQERVGYTF.

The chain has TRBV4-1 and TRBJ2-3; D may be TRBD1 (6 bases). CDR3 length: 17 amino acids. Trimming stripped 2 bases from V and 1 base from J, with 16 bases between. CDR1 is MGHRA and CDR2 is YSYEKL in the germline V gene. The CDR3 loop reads CASSQQGYRVGTDTQYF. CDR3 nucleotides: TGCGCCAGCAGCCAACAGGGGTACAGGGTTGGCACAGATACGCAGTATTTT.

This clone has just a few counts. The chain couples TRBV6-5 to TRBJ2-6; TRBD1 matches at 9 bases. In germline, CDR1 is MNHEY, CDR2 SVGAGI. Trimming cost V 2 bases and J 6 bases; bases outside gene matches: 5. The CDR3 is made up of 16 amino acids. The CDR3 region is CASSYPRTGAANVLTF. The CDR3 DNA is TGTGCCAGCAGTTACCCAAGGACAGGGGCGGCCAACGTCCTGACTTTC.

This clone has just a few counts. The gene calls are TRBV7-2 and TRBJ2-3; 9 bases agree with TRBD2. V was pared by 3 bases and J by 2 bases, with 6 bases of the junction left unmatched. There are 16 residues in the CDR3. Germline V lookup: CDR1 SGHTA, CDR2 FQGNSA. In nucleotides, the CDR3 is TGTGCCAGCAGCTTGAGGGCTAGCGGGGACACAGATACGCAGTATTTT. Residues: CASSLRASGDTDTQYF.